This TCR beta chain was found in a study of blood T cell repertoires in COVID-19. V was shortened by 7 bases and J by 1 base, with 16 bases between the two germline ends. The CDR3 is 15 amino acids. CDR1 PRHDT and CDR2 FYEKMQ come from the germline V gene (reference sequence). In the study's own analysis: Estimation of nucleated cell counts relied on the amplification of reference gene primers. The protocol was immunoSEQ multiplex PCR, while the TCRdb copy is restricted to in-frame clones and leaves out a portion. V, J and clone size derive from that table, while D and trimming were established from the DNA sequence. This table holds 350,000 to 450,000 clones, about 85% found once.

This TCR came from a woman aged 18-29 years with acute or convalescent COVID-19. The sequenced material came from peripheral blood. The chain links TRBV13 to TRBJ2-5; perhaps TRBD2 as D (6 bases). CDR3 sequence (DNA): TGTGCCAGCACCCCCGGCGGGGCTTCCCAAGAGACCCAGTACTTC. Protein: CASTPGGASQETQYF.